Sequencing of this T cell receptor beta chain was carried out in a study of blood T cell repertoires in COVID-19. V was clipped by 2 bases and J by 6 bases, with 10 bases between them. CDR1 MNHEY and CDR2 SVGEGT come from the germline V gene. This CDR3 is built from 13 residues. Assignment of participants to cohorts was predicated upon participant-reported clinical history. Here immunoSEQ multiplex PCR was the method, and the copy in TCRdb shows in-frame clones only, minus some. The sample consists of 350,000 to 400,000 clones, more than 75% of them appearing once. This clone was recorded a few times.

This clonotype was sampled from a woman aged 18-29 years who had recovered from COVID-19. Sequencing was performed on PBMCs or T cells enriched from blood (not recorded which). The chain combines TRBV6-2 or TRBV6-3 with TRBJ1-2, with a possible D match to TRBD1 (6 bases). This CDR3 is CASSYSTGNGYTF. The CDR3 bases are TGTGCCAGCAGTTACAGTACAGGGAATGGCTACACCTTC.